A selection of T cell receptor beta chains follows, all from one sample in a study of blood T cell repertoires in COVID-19. The table came from immunoSEQ multiplex PCR; TCRdb's copy has only in-frame clones and leaves some out. The sample shows fewer than 80,000 clones, around nine tenths of them seen only once. The specimen sequenced was peripheral blood. The receptors originated from a human donor in a cohort sampled during active COVID-19. CDR3s include the opening cysteine and the closing phenylalanine or tryptophan. A D gene is named only where the DNA matches it firmly. Some rows mark clone size as missing; the rest say once, few, many or name a class of expanded clone.

TRBJ1-1 | NA | TRBD1 | TRBV3-1/TRBV3-2 | 13 | TGTGCCAGCAGCCCAGGGGGGAACACTGAAGCTTTCTTT | CASSPGGNTEAFF
TRBJ2-7 | NA | TRBD2 | TRBV11-2 | 18 | TGTGCCAGCAGCCGTACTAGCGGGGGGCCCCGGATCTTCTACGAGCAGTACTTC | CASSRTSGGPRIFYEQYF
TRBJ1-1 | NA | TRBD1 | TRBV25-1 | 15 | TGTGCCAGCAGTGATAGCGGCAGGGGGTACACTGAAGCTTTCTTT | CASSDSGRGYTEAFF
TRBJ1-5 | few | NA | TRBV10-2 | 14 | TGCGCCAGCAGTGAGTCGTCAGGGAATCAGCCCCAGCATTTT | CASSESSGNQPQHF
TRBJ2-2 | NA | TRBD1 | TRBV11-3 | 15 | TGTGCCAGCAGCCCGGGGGACAGGGGCACCGGGGAGCTGTTTTTT | CASSPGDRGTGELFF
TRBJ2-1 | NA | TRBD2 | TRBV30 | 14 | TGTGCCACCCGGACTAGCGGGGGAAGGGATGAGCAGTTCTTC | CATRTSGGRDEQFF
TRBJ2-7 | once | TRBD1 | TRBV28 | 14 | TGTGCCAGCAGTTTAGGGACAGGGTTCTACGAGCAGTACTTC | CASSLGTGFYEQYF
TRBJ2-7 | NA | NA | TRBV18 | 18 | TGTGCCAGCTCACCATCGAAATTGGGTCGGGGGGCCTCCTACGAGCAGTACTTC | CASSPSKLGRGASYEQYF
TRBJ2-6 | once | TRBD1 | TRBV5-1 | 16 | TGCGCCAGCTCGGGGGACAGGGCCTCTGGGGCCAACGTCCTGACTTTC | CASSGDRASGANVLTF
TRBJ1-1 | NA | NA | TRBV6-5 | 15 | TGTGCCAGCACCTCCGGGGGGGCCCGTCCTACTGAAGCTTTCTTT | CASTSGGARPTEAFF
TRBJ2-7 | NA | NA | TRBV6-5 | 13 | TGTGCCAGCAGTCCCGACGGGGCCTACGAGCAGTACTTC | CASSPDGAYEQYF
TRBJ2-3 | NA | TRBD2 | TRBV7-3 | 16 | TGTGCCAGCAGCCCCGGACTAGCGGGGGGGCTTGATACGCAGTATTTT | CASSPGLAGGLDTQYF
TRBJ2-7 | NA | NA | TRBV9 | 16 | TGTGCCAGCAGCGTAGGACCGGAGGACGGATACTACGAGCAGTACTTC | CASSVGPEDGYYEQYF
TRBJ1-6 | NA | NA | TRBV5-1 | 15 | TGCGCCAGCAGCGCCGGGACACAGTATAATTCACCCCTCCACTTT | CASSAGTQYNSPLHF
TRBJ1-6 | NA | TRBD1 | TRBV19 | 14 | TGTGCCAGTAGGGTGACAGGGGGTGTTTCACCCCTCCACTTT | CASRVTGGVSPLHF
TRBJ2-1 | NA | NA | TRBV9 | 14 | TGTGCCAGCAGCGTAGATTCCGGGAGCACTGAGCAGTTCTTC | CASSVDSGSTEQFF
TRBJ1-2 | NA | TRBD1 | TRBV10-3 | 15 | TGTGCCATCAGTGAGGCTCGACAGGGAAGCTATGGCTACACCTTC | CAISEARQGSYGYTF
TRBJ2-1 | NA | NA | TRBV7-9 | 11 | TGTGCCAGCAGTCCACTCGAGAACCAGTTCTTC | CASSPLENQFF
TRBJ1-2 | NA | TRBD1 | TRBV7-9 | 15 | TGTGCCAGCAGTTCGAGTGAACAGGGGTGGTATGGCTACACCTTC | CASSSSEQGWYGYTF
TRBJ2-1 | NA | NA | TRBV11-1 | 15 | TGTGCCAGCAGCCGACCGACTCAGGGTTACAATGAGCAGTTCTTC | CASSRPTQGYNEQFF
TRBJ1-3 | NA | NA | TRBV7-2 | 15 | TGTGCCAGCAGCTTAGTTACTTCCTCTGGAAACACCATATATTTT | CASSLVTSSGNTIYF
TRBJ1-2 | NA | NA | TRBV6-5 | 13 | TGTGCCAGTAGTCCCCAGGTTTACTATGGCTACACCTTC | CASSPQVYYGYTF
TRBJ2-5 | NA | TRBD2 | TRBV6-6 | 15 | TGTGCCAGCAGTCGGAAGCGGGGACCGGGCGAGACCCAGTACTTC | CASSRKRGPGETQYF
TRBJ1-2 | NA | NA | TRBV11-1 | 13 | TGTGCCAGCAGCTTTAGGGACATGAGAGGCTACACCTTC | CASSFRDMRGYTF
TRBJ1-2 | NA | TRBD1 | TRBV19 | 15 | TGTGCCACCGCCTCCGGACAGGGTGTATGGAATGGCTACACCTTC | CATASGQGVWNGYTF
TRBJ1-2 | NA | NA | TRBV6-5 | 16 | TGTGCCAGCAGTTACTACCCAGGGGAAGGAGGTGAAGGCTACACCTTC | CASSYYPGEGGEGYTF
TRBJ1-2 | NA | TRBD1 | TRBV28 | 14 | TGTGCCAGCAGCCGCCCAGGGGGAGGCTATGGCTACACCTTC | CASSRPGGGYGYTF
TRBJ2-3 | few | TRBD2 | TRBV6-6 | 16 | TGTGCCAGCAGGCCCCAGGGTGGGGGGGTGACAGATACGCAGTATTTT | CASRPQGGGVTDTQYF
TRBJ1-3 | NA | TRBD1 | TRBV6-6 | 14 | TGTGCCAGCAGAAGCCGGGACAGGCCCAACACCATATATTTT | CASRSRDRPNTIYF
TRBJ2-3 | NA | NA | TRBV9 | 14 | TGTGCCAGCAGCGTAGTAGATTCGCCAGATACGCAGTATTTT | CASSVVDSPDTQYF
TRBJ1-2 | NA | NA | TRBV12-3/TRBV12-4 | 13 | TGTGCCAGCAATTTCCGGGGGGACTATGGCTACACCTTC | CASNFRGDYGYTF
TRBJ1-2 | NA | TRBD1 | TRBV6-5 | 13 | TGTGCCAGCAGGGTAGCCACAGGGGGTGGCTACACCTTC | CASRVATGGGYTF
TRBJ1-5 | NA | NA | TRBV6-5 | 14 | TGTGCCAGCATGAGAGGGGCGGGGGATCAGCCCCAGCATTTT | CASMRGAGDQPQHF
TRBJ1-4 | NA | NA | TRBV30 | 13 | TGTGCCTGGGCGCTAACAACTAATGAAAAACTGTTTTTT | CAWALTTNEKLFF
TRBJ2-5 | NA | NA | TRBV7-7 | 12 | TGTGCTAGCAGCCCGAGGGGGGAGACCCAGTACTTC | CASSPRGETQYF
TRBJ1-1 | NA | TRBD1 | TRBV27 | 13 | TGTGCCAGCAAGGGGGCGAAGAGGGCTGAAGCTTTCTTT | CASKGAKRAEAFF
TRBJ2-4 | NA | TRBD1 | TRBV7-9 | 14 | TGTGCCAGCAGCGCCCCGGGACAGGGAAACATTCAGTACTTC | CASSAPGQGNIQYF
TRBJ2-3 | NA | NA | TRBV19 | 13 | TGTGCTAGTAGCAGCCACCGGGCAGATACGCAGTATTTT | CASSSHRADTQYF
TRBJ2-7 | once | NA | TRBV14 | 12 | TGTGCCAGCAGCCCACAGGGCTACGAGCAGTACTTC | CASSPQGYEQYF
TRBJ2-3 | NA | NA | TRBV29-1 | 13 | TGCAGCGTTGGCAGGGGTGGCACAGATACGCAGTATTTT | CSVGRGGTDTQYF
TRBJ1-1 | once | NA | TRBV20-1 | 12 | TGCAGTGCTAGTCGAGTGAACACTGAAGCTTTCTTT | CSASRVNTEAFF